This record concerns one TCR beta chain sequence. Its specificity is not known. Clones were sequenced by immunoSEQ multiplex PCR, and TCRdb holds only the in-frame ones, with some missing. The sample gives about 100,000 clones, about 90% of which show up once; just over 0.15% is in the top ten. CDR3 size: 13 residues. CDR1 and CDR2 (germline): SGHRS, YFSETQ. Trimming took 0 bases from V and 10 from J, leaving 11 bases between them. This entry is derived from a study of OX40 agonist ivuxolimab in advanced cancers. Background on the study: Every 2 weeks, patients got intravenous ivuxolimab at one of six dose levels (0.01-10 mg/kg). Every patient in dose escalation had hepatocellular carcinoma, melanoma, renal cell or head and neck cancer.

Sampling of blood occurred at baseline, cycle 4 day 1, and cycle 7 day 1. General observations from the study: In a subset of nonresponders, normalized T-cell clonal expansion was also low.

The sequenced sample was CD4+ or CD8+ T cells sorted from blood, obtained in a trial of the OX40 agonist ivuxolimab. The chain combines TRBV5-1 with TRBJ2-1; D call uncertain. This receptor was identified in an adult with an advanced solid tumor such as melanoma, head and neck, liver or kidney cancer. CDR3 sequence reads: CASSLVRVGEQFF. The CDR3 DNA reads TGCGCCAGCAGCTTGGTACGCGTCGGGGAGCAGTTCTTC.